Presented here are 10 T cell receptor beta chains from one specimen sequenced in a study of cytomegalovirus exposure and HLA in healthy donors. It was with 60 Vbeta and 13 Jbeta primers that the PCR ran. TCRdb's copy holds only in-frame clones and misses some; the assay was immunoSEQ multiplex PCR. Among about 200,000 clones, about 82% were seen once, and the ten largest hold less than 2.5%. Sequencing used PBMCs. All receptors come from a woman aged 50 to 60 in good health and CMV-seronegative.

The chain uses TRBV4-3 and TRBJ2-3; D not resolved. This CDR3 has 14 residues. V lost 0 bases to trimming and J lost 0 bases, with 4 bases between them. In germline, CDR1 is LGHNA, CDR2 YSLEER. The CDR3 DNA sequence: TGCGCCAGCAGCCAAGACCGGAGCACAGATACGCAGTATTTT. Amino acid sequence: CASSQDRSTDTQYF.

V and J are TRBV1 and TRBJ2-3; the D call of TRBD1 is as the table states it, not checked on the DNA. TRBV1 corresponds to a pseudogene. This CDR3 has 17 amino acids. The CDR3 coding sequence is TGCACCAGCAGCCATAGCCCAGGGACAGGGGTTTCATATACGCAGTATTTT. Protein sequence: CTSSHSPGTGVSYTQYF.

V usage is TRBV30 and J usage is TRBJ2-7; 7 bases agree with TRBD1. The J segment lost 4 bases and the V segment lost 0 bases, leaving 0 bases of the junction unmatched. Germline assignment: CDR1 GTSNPN and CDR2 SVGIG (reference sequence). This CDR3 has 12 residues. The CDR3 loop reads CAWSVQGYEQYF. The CDR3 DNA is TGTGCCTGGAGTGTACAGGGGTACGAGCAGTACTTC.

The chain links TRBV19 to TRBJ2-2; tentative D call: TRBD1 (6 bases). With 4 bases removed from V and 13 bases from J, the gap between germline ends came to 13 bases. The CDR3 has 12 residues. Germline V gene lookup returns CDR1 LNHDA and CDR2 SQIVND (reference sequence). The CDR3 DNA is TGTGCCAGTAGTACCCAGACAGGCTTGCTGTTTTTT. It codes for CASSTQTGLLFF.

Regarding this clone: Mismatch with germline at one junction end may stem from a read error. The gene calls are TRBV7-9 and TRBJ2-7, with 8 bases lining up with TRBD2. Germline V gives CDR1 SEHNR, CDR2 FQNEAQ (reference sequence). There are 13 residues in the CDR3. DNA for the CDR3: TGTTCCAGCAGTCCGGGGGGGCCCTACGAGCAGTACTTC. Encoded protein: CSSSPGGPYEQYF.

This rearrangement joins TRBV13 to TRBJ2-1; the match to TRBD2 covers 11 bases. CDR3 length: 14 amino acids. Trimming at V came to 5 bases and at J to 9 bases, leaving 6 bases not matched to a gene. Germline V gene data show CDR1 as PRHDT and CDR2 as FYEKMQ (reference sequence). CDR3 sequence reads: CASSQTSGMGEQFF. CDR3 nucleotides: TGTGCCAGCAGCCAGACTAGCGGGATGGGTGAGCAGTTCTTC.

The V gene is TRBV11-2, the J gene TRBJ2-1; D gene uncertain. The CDR3 covers 15 residues. In germline, CDR1 is SGHAT, CDR2 FQNNGV. The V gene lost 5 bases and the J gene lost 6 bases, with 17 bases spanning the gap. The DNA for the CDR3 is TGTGCCAGCAGCATGCTTCTAGAGGCGGCCAATGAGCAGTTCTTC. This sequence encodes CASSMLLEAANEQFF. Complete variable domain (other parts from reference TRBV11-2 and TRBJ2-1): EAGVAQSPRYKIIEKRQSVAFWCNPISGHATLYWYQQILGQGPKLLIQFQNNGVVDDSQLPKDRFSAERLKGVDSTLKIQPAKLEDSAVYLCASSMLLEAANEQFFGPGTRLTVL.

J is TRBJ1-4 and V is TRBV5-1, with D possibly being TRBD1 (5 bases). The germline V gene has CDR1 SGHRS and CDR2 YFSETQ. The CDR3 is 14 amino acids. Trimming left V 0 bases short and J 7 bases short, with 10 bases between. The CDR3 loop is CASSLDQRGEKLFF. For the CDR3, the DNA is TGCGCCAGCAGCTTGGACCAAAGGGGTGAAAAACTGTTTTTT.

CDR3 protein: CASLPGTGSHEQYF. In DNA form, the CDR3 reads TGTGCCAGCCTTCCCGGGACAGGGAGTCACGAGCAGTACTTC. The V and J genes are TRBV28 and TRBJ2-7; 9 nucleotides agree with TRBD1. Trimming cost V 8 bases and J 5 bases; bases outside gene matches: 10. CDR1 and CDR2 from the germline V gene are MDHEN and SYDVKM. The CDR3 loop spans 14 amino acids.

The CDR3 DNA reads TGTGCCACCAGCAGAGGGGGTGCGGGCATGAATGAGCAGTTCTTC. Its translation is CATSRGGAGMNEQFF. This chain uses TRBV15 with TRBJ2-1, with a possible D match to TRBD2 (5 bases). V was cut by 1 base and J by 7 bases, with 14 bases left in between. This CDR3 has 15 residues. CDR1 and CDR2 from the germline V gene are LNHNV and YYDKDF (reference sequence).